Listed below are T cell receptor beta chains from one sample, sequenced in a study of T-cell memory formation after mild COVID-19. TCRdb re-called the 5' RACE reads through MiXCR, storing one row per CDR3 protein. The sample has 250,000 or so distinct CDR3 sequences; more than 15% are singletons. The specimen sequenced was PBMCs or a T cell subset sorted from them (not recorded which). The source is a man between 18 and 35 years old who had mild COVID-19 (a few samples of this study predate the infection). Cell type and time point are not known. Each CDR3 is given with its conserved first and last residue. The D gene is left open where the match is weak. The size of a clone is reported for some rows only, either as once, few or many, or as a class for expanded clones.

d_call j_call cdr3_length v_call clone_size cdr3_nt cdr3_aa
TRBD2 TRBJ2-5 16 TRBV9 - TGTGCCAGCAGCGCCGGGACTAGCGGGGTTCAAGAGACCCAGTACTTC CASSAGTSGVQETQYF
TRBD2 TRBJ2-7 14 TRBV6-2/TRBV6-3 few TGTGCCAGCAGATCGGGGGGTTCGGCCTACGAGCAGTACTTC CASRSGGSAYEQYF
TRBD2 TRBJ2-2 15 TRBV7-2 few TGTGCCAGCAGCCCTCCTAGCGGGTGGACCGGGGAGCTGTTTTTT CASSPPSGWTGELFF
TRBD2 TRBJ2-5 14 TRBV20-1 few TGCAGTGCTAGTTTAGCGGGTTCGGGCGGGACCCAGTACTTC CSASLAGSGGTQYF
- TRBJ2-3 15 TRBV15 - TGTGCCACCAGCAGAGATCGTACAGACACAGATACGCAGTATTTT CATSRDRTDTDTQYF
- TRBJ2-3 12 TRBV10-2 few TGCGCCAGCGGGGATGTGACAGATACGCAGTATTTT CASGDVTDTQYF
TRBD2 TRBJ2-5 18 TRBV4-1 few TGCGCCAGCAGCCAAGATCTAGCGGGTACCCCCCGCCAAGAGACCCAGTACTTC CASSQDLAGTPRQETQYF
- TRBJ1-1 16 TRBV6-2/TRBV6-3 few TGTGCCAGCACCTACGGCGGGGCGCGGATGAACACTGAAGCTTTCTTT CASTYGGARMNTEAFF
- TRBJ2-5 13 TRBV18 - TGTGCCAGCTCACTCTTCGGCAAGGAGACCCAGTACTTC CASSLFGKETQYF
- TRBJ1-2 18 TRBV5-6 - TGTGCCAGCAGCTCAGTCCGGGAGATGACAAACTTTAACTATGGCTACACCTTC CASSSVREMTNFNYGYTF
- TRBJ1-1 12 TRBV7-2 few TGTGCCAGCAGCTGGGGAGGGGCTGAAGCTTTCTTT CASSWGGAEAFF
TRBD2 TRBJ2-6 17 TRBV11-2 few TGTGCCAGCAGCGGAGGCCGGGGGGGCGTTGGGGCCAACGTCCTGACTTTC CASSGGRGGVGANVLTF
- TRBJ1-3 15 TRBV5-6 - TGTGCCAGCAGCTTTTTCCGGAGCTCTGGAAACACCATATATTTT CASSFFRSSGNTIYF
- TRBJ2-7 12 TRBV6-5 - TGTGCCAGCACCCCCGATCGGCTCAACCAGTACTTC CASTPDRLNQYF
- TRBJ2-2 17 TRBV12-3/TRBV12-4 - TGTGCCAGCAGTTTACGGTTCCTAGGGTATGGCACCGGGGAGCTGTTTTTT CASSLRFLGYGTGELFF
- TRBJ1-5 14 TRBV4-2 few TGTGCCAGCAGCTCTGACTCTAGCAATCAGCCCCAGCATTTT CASSSDSSNQPQHF
TRBD1 TRBJ1-4 15 TRBV12-3/TRBV12-4 many TGTGCCAGCAGTTCCGGGACAGGGTTGAGTGAAAAACTGTTTTTT CASSSGTGLSEKLFF
TRBD2 TRBJ2-3 17 TRBV7-2 many TGTGCCAGCAGCCAATTCGGGACTAGCGGGGTCGGAGATACGCAGTATTTT CASSQFGTSGVGDTQYF
- TRBJ1-1 15 TRBV6-1 few TGTGCCAGCAGTGAACCGGGACGTGGGAGCACTGAAGCTTTCTTT CASSEPGRGSTEAFF
- TRBJ2-5 13 TRBV7-8 many TGTGCCATTCGGGGTTCCTCACAAGAGACCCAGTACTTC CAIRGSSQETQYF
- TRBJ1-6 12 TRBV5-1 - TGCGCCAGCAGCTTCGGCGAGCAACCCCTCCACTTT CASSFGEQPLHF
TRBD1 TRBJ2-1 12 TRBV5-6 - TGTGCCAGCTCCCGAGGGGGCGATGAGCAGTTCTTC CASSRGGDEQFF
TRBD1 TRBJ2-7 15 TRBV9 - TGTGCCAGCAGCCCCGGCCGAGGACAGGGAAACGAGCAGTACTTC CASSPGRGQGNEQYF
- TRBJ1-5 14 TRBV5-6 few TGTGCCAGCAGCTTTGCACAGGGAGGACAGCCCCAGCATTTT CASSFAQGGQPQHF
- TRBJ2-1 15 TRBV18 - TGTGCCAGCTCACGGGTTATGGACTACTACAATGAGCAGTTCTTC CASSRVMDYYNEQFF
TRBD1 TRBJ2-3 14 TRBV6-2/TRBV6-3 few TGTGCCAGCAGTCCCTCGACAGGGTGGGTGACGCAGTATTTT CASSPSTGWVTQYF
TRBD1 TRBJ2-7 14 TRBV5-1 - TGCGCCAGCAGCTTAGTGACAGGGACCTACGAGCAGTACTTC CASSLVTGTYEQYF
TRBD2 TRBJ2-7 15 TRBV7-3 - TGTGCCAGCAGCCCTAGCGGGGGGCCACTCTACGAGCAGTACTTC CASSPSGGPLYEQYF
TRBD1 TRBJ1-6 14 TRBV15 few TGTGCCACCAGGGTGACAGGGCTAAAGTCACCCCTCCACTTT CATRVTGLKSPLHF
- TRBJ2-7 15 TRBV7-9 - TGTGCCAGCAGCTTGGGGCGACGGGAGTTCGATGAGCAGTACTTC CASSLGRREFDEQYF
TRBD2 TRBJ2-3 15 TRBV6-4 few TGTGCCAGCAGTGACGGCGGGGGGAGCACAGATACGCAGTATTTT CASSDGGGSTDTQYF
TRBD1 TRBJ1-1 13 TRBV6-6 once TGTGCCACCCGAACGGGACAGTACACTGAAGCTTTCTTT CATRTGQYTEAFF
TRBD2 TRBJ2-3 15 TRBV4-1 - TGCGCCAGCAGCCACACTAGCGGGGACACAGATACGCAGTATTTT CASSHTSGDTDTQYF
- TRBJ2-7 13 TRBV20-1 few TGCAGTGCTAGAGATAACCCAACTAACGAGCAGTACTTC CSARDNPTNEQYF
- TRBJ2-4 15 TRBV6-6 few TGTGCCAGCAGTTACCGGGGGCTAGCCGGGGACATTCAGTACTTC CASSYRGLAGDIQYF
TRBD2 TRBJ2-5 20 TRBV5-1 many TGCGCCAGCAGCTCGACAGGGGCGAAGGCTAGCGGGGGATCCCAAGAGACCCAGTACTTC CASSSTGAKASGGSQETQYF
- TRBJ2-5 11 TRBV12-3/TRBV12-4 few TGTGCCAGCAGACTCGGGGAGACCCAGTACTTC CASRLGETQYF
- TRBJ2-6 18 TRBV6-5 few TGTGCCAGCAGTTACTCGAGCGGCAGAAGCTCTGGGGCCAACGTCCTGACTTTC CASSYSSGRSSGANVLTF
- TRBJ1-1 13 TRBV7-6 few TGTGCCAGCAGCACCGGGTGGGGATCTGAAGCTTTCTTT CASSTGWGSEAFF
- TRBJ2-5 13 TRBV24-1 - TGTGCCACCAGTGGGGGACACCAAGAGACCCAGTACTTC CATSGGHQETQYF